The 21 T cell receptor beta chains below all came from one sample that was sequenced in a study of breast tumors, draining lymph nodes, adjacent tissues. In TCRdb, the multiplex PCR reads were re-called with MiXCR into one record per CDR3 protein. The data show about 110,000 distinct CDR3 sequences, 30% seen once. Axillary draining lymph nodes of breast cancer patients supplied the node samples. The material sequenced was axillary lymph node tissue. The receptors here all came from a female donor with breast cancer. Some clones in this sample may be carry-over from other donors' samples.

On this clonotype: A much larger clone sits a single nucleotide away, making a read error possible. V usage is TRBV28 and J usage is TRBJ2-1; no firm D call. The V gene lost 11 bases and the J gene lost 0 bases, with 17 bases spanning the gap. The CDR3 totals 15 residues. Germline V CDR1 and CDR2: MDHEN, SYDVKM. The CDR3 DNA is TGTGCCTGCACATCCGGTACCGGCTCCTACAATGAGCAGTTCTTC. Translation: CACTSGTGSYNEQFF.

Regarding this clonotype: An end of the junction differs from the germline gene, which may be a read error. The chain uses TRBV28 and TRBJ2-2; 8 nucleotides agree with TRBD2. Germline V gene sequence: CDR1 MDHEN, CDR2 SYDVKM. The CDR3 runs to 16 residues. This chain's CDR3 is CASSPPGLERFGEPFF. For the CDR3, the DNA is TGTGCCAGCAGTCCACCGGGACTAGAACGATTCGGGGAGCCGTTTTTT.

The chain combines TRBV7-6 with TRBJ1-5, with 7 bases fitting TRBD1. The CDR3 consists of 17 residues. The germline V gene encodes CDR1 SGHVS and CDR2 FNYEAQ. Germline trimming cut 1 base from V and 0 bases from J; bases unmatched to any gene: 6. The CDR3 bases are TGTGCCAGCAGCTTAGAGGCGAGGGACAGTAGCAATCAGCCCCAGCATTTT. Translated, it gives CASSLEARDSSNQPQHF.

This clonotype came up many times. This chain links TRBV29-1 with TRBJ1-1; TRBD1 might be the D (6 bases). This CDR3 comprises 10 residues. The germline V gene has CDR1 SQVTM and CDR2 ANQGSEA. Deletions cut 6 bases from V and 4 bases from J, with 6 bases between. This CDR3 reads CSVGGTEAFF. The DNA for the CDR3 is TGCAGCGTAGGGGGCACTGAAGCTTTCTTT.

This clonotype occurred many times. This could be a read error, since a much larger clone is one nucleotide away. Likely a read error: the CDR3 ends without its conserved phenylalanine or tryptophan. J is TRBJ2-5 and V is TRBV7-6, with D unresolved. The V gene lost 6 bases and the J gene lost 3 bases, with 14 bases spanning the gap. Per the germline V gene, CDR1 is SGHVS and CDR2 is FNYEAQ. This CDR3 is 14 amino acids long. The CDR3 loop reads CASRKGAVKETQYL. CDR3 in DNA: TGTGCCAGCAGAAAAGGTGCTGTAAAAGAGACCCAGTACCTC.

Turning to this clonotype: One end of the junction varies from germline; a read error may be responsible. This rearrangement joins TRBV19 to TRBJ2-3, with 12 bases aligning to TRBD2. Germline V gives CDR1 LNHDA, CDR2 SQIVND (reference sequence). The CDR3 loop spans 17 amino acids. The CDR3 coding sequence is TGTGCCAGTAGTATACGGGGACTAGCGGGTGGCACAGATACGCAGTCTTTT. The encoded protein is CASSIRGLAGGTDTQSF.

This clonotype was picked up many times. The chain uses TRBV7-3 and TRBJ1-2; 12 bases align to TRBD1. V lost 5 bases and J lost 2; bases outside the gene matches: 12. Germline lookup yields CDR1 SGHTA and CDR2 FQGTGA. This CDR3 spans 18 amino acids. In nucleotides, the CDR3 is TGTGCCAGCAGCCAACACCGGGGACAGGGGGCGCCGAACTATGGCTACACCTTC. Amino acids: CASSQHRGQGAPNYGYTF.

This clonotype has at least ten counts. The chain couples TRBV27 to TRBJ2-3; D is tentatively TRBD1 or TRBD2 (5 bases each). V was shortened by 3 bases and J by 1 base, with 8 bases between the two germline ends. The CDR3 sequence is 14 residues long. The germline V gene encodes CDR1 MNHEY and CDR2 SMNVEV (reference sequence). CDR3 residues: CASSLGPGTDTQYF. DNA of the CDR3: TGTGCCAGCAGTTTGGGACCTGGCACAGATACGCAGTATTTT.

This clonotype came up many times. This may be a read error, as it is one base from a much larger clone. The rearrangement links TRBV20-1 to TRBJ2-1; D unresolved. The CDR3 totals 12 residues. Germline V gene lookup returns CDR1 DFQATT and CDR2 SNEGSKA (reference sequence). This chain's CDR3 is CSARGRNNEPFF. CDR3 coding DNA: TGCAGTGCTAGAGGTCGGAACAATGAGCCGTTCTTC.

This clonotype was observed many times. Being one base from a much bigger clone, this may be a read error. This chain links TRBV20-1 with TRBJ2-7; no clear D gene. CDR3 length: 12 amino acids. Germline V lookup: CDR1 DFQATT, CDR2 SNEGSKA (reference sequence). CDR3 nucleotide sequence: TGCAGTGCTAGAGGACACCCATACGAGCCGTACTTC. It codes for CSARGHPYEPYF.

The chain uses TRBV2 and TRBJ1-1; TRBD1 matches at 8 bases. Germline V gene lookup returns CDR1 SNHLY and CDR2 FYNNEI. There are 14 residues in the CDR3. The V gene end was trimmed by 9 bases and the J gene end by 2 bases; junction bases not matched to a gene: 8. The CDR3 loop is CARPEAGGNTEAFF. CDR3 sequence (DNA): TGTGCCAGACCCGAGGCAGGGGGCAACACTGAAGCTTTCTTT.

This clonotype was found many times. The CDR3 DNA is TGTGCCAGCAAGGGTAGATCTTACGAGCAGTACTTC. Encoded protein: CASKGRSYEQYF. The chain uses TRBV27 and TRBJ2-7; D unclear. The CDR3 runs 12 residues. With 7 bases removed from V and 4 bases from J, the gap between germline ends came to 11 bases. Per the germline V gene, CDR1 is MNHEY and CDR2 is SMNVEV (reference sequence).

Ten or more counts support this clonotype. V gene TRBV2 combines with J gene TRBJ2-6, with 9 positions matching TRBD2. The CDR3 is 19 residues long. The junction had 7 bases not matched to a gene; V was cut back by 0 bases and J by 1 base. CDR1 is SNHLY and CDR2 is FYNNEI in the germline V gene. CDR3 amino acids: CASSEAKSGGSSGANVLTF. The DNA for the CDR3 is TGTGCCAGCAGTGAAGCGAAGAGCGGGGGGTCTTCTGGGGCCAACGTCCTGACTTTC.

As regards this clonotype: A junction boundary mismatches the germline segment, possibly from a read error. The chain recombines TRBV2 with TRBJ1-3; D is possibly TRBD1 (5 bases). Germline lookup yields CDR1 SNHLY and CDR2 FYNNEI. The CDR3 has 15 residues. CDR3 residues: CASSLPGGAGNAIYF. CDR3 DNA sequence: TGTGCCAGCAGTCTCCCTGGGGGAGCTGGAAACGCCATATATTTT.

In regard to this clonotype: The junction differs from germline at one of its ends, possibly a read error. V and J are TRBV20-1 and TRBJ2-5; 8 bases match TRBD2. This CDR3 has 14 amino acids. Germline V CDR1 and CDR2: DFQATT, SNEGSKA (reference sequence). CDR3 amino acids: CSASPGTGGETQYF. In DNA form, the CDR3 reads TGCAGCGCTAGCCCTGGGACGGGGGGGGAGACCCAGTACTTC.

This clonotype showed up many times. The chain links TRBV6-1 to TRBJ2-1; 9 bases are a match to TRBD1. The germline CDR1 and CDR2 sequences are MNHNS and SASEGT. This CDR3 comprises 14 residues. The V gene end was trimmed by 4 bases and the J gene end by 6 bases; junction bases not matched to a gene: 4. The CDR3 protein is CASSARTGANEQFF. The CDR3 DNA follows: TGTGCCAGCAGTGCCCGGACAGGGGCCAATGAGCAGTTCTTC.

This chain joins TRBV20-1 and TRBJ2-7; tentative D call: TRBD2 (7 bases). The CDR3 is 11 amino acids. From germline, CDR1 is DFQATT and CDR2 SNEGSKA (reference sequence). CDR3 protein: CSAEGGYEQYF. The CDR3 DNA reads TGCAGCGCTGAGGGGGGGTACGAGCAGTACTTC.

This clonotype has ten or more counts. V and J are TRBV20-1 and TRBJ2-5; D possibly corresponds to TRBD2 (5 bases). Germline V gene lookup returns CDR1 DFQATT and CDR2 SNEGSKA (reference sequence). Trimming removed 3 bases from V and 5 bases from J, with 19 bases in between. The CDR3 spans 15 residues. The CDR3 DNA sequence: TGCAGTGCTAGGGTGGGTCCCGGAGGATCCGAGACCCAGTACTTC. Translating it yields CSARVGPGGSETQYF.

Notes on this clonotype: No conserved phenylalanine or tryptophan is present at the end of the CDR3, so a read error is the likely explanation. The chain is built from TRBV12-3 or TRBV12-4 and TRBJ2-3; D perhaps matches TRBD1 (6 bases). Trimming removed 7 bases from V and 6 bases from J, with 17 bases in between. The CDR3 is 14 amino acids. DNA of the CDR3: TGTGCCAGCATCTTAGGGGGAATTACTGATACGCAGTATTCC. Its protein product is CASILGGITDTQYS.

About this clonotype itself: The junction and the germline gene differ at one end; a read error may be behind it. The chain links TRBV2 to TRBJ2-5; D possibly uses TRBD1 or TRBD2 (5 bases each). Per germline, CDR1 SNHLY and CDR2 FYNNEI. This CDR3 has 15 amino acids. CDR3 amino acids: CASSGMGTALLTRYF. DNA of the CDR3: TGTGCCAGCAGTGGAATGGGGACGGCCCTTTTGACCCGGTACTTC.

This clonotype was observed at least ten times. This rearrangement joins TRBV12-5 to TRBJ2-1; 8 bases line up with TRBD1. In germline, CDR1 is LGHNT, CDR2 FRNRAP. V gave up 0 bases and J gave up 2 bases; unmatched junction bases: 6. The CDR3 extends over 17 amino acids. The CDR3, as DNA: TGTGCTAGTGGTTTGGTACTCGGGACAGGCGCCTACAATGAGCAGTTCTTC. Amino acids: CASGLVLGTGAYNEQFF.